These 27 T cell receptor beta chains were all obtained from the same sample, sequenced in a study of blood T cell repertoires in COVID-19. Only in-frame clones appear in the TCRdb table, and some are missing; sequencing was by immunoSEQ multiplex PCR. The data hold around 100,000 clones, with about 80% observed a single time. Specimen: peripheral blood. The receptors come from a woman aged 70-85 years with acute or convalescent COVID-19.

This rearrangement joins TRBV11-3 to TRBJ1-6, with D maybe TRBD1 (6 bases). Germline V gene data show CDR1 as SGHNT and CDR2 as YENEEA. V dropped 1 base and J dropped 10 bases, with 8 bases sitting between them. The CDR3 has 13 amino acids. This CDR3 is CASSLGGRSPLHF. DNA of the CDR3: TGTGCCAGCAGCTTAGGGGGGCGATCACCCCTCCACTTT.

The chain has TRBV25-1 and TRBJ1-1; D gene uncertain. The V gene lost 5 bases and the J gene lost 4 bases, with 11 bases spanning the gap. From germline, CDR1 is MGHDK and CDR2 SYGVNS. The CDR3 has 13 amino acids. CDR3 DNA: TGTGCCAGCAGTTACGATGGGCGCACTGAAGCTTTCTTT. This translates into CASSYDGRTEAFF.

CDR3 in amino acids: CASTSQVSGNTIYF. The CDR3 coding sequence is TGTGCCAGCACCTCCCAGGTCTCTGGAAACACCATATATTTT. This chain uses TRBV2 with TRBJ1-3, with D uncertain. The germline V and J ends were trimmed by 7 bases and 0 bases, with 10 bases remaining between them. The CDR3 extends over 14 amino acids. Germline V lookup: CDR1 SNHLY, CDR2 FYNNEI.

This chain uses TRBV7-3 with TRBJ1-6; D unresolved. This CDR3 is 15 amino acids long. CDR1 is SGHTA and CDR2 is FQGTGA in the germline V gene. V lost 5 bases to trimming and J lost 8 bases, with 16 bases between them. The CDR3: CASSPHAGSDSPLHF. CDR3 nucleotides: TGTGCCAGCAGCCCACACGCCGGGAGCGATTCACCCCTCCACTTT.

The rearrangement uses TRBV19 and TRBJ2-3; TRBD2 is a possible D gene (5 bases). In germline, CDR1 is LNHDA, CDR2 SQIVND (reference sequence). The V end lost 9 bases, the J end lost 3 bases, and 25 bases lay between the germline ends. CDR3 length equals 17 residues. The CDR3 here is CASQPWESGSGTDTQYF. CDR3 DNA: TGTGCCAGCCAACCTTGGGAGAGCGGATCGGGAACAGATACGCAGTATTTT.

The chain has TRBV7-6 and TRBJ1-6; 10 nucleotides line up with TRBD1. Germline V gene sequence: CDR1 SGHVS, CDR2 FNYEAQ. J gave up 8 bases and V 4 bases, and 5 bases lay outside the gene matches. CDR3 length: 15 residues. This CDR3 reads CASSYRDRGDSPLHF. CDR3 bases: TGTGCCAGCAGCTACCGGGACAGGGGAGATTCACCCCTCCACTTT.

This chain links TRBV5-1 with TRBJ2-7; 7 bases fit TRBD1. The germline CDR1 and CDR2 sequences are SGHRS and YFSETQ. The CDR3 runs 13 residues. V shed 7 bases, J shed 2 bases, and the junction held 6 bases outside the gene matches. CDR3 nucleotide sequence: TGCGCCAGCGGACCGGGACAGACCTACGAGCAGTACTTC. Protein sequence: CASGPGQTYEQYF.

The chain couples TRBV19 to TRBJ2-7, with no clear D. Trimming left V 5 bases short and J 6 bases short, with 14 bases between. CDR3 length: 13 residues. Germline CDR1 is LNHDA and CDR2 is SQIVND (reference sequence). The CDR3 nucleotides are TGTGCCAGTAGTCCAACTCGGTGGTCCGAGCAGTACTTC. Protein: CASSPTRWSEQYF.

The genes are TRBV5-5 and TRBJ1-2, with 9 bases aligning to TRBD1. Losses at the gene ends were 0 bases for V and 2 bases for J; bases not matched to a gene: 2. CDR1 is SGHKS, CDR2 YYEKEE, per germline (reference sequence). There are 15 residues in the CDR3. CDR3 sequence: CASSLGGTGNYGYTF. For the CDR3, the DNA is TGTGCCAGCAGCTTGGGTGGGACAGGGAACTATGGCTACACCTTC.

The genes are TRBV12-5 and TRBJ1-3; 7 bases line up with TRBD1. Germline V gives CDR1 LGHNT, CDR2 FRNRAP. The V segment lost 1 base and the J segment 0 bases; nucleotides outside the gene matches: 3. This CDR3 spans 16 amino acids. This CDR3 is CASGLGQGISGNTIYF. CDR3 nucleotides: TGTGCTAGTGGTTTGGGACAGGGAATCTCTGGAAACACCATATATTTT.

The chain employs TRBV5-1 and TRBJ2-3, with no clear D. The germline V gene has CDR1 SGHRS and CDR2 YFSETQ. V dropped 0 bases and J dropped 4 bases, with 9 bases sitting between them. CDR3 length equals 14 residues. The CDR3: CASSLVSTSDTQYF. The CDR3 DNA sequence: TGCGCCAGCAGCTTGGTATCAACTTCAGATACGCAGTATTTT.

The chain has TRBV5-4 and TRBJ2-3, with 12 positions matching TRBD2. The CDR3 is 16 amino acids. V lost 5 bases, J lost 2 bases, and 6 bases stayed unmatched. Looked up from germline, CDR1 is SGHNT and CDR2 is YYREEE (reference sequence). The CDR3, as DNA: TGTGCCAGCAGATCCGGGACTAGCGGGCTCACAGATACGCAGTATTTT. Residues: CASRSGTSGLTDTQYF.

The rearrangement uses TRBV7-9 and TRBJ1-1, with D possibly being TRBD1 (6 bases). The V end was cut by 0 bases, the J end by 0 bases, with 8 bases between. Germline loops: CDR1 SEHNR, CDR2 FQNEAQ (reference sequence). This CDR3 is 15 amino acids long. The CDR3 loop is CASSLAGALNTEAFF. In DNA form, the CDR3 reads TGTGCCAGCAGCTTAGCGGGGGCCCTGAACACTGAAGCTTTCTTT.

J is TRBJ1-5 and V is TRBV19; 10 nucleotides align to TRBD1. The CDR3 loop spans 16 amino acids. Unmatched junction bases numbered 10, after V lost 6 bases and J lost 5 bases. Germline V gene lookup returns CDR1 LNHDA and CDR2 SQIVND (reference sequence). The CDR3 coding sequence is TGTGCCAGTAGGAGGGCCGACAGGGGGCGAGATCAGCCCCAGCATTTT. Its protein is CASRRADRGRDQPQHF.

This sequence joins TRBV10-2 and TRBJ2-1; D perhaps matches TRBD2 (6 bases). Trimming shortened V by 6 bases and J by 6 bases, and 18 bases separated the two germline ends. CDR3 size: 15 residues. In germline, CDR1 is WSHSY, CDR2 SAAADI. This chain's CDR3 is CASRLTGVASNEQFF. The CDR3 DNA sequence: TGCGCCAGCAGATTAACGGGGGTAGCATCCAATGAGCAGTTCTTC.

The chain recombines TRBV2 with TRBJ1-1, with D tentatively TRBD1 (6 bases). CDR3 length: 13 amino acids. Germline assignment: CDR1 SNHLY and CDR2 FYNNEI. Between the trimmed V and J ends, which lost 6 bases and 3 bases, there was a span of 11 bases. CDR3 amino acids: CASRWDTDTEAFF. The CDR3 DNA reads TGTGCCAGCAGATGGGACACCGACACTGAAGCTTTCTTT.

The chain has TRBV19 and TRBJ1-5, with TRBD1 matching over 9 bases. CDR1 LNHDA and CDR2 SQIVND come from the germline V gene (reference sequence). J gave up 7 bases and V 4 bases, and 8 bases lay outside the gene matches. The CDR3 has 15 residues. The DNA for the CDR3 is TGTGCCAGTAGTACCACCGGGACAGGGAAACAGCCCCAGCATTTT. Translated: CASSTTGTGKQPQHF.

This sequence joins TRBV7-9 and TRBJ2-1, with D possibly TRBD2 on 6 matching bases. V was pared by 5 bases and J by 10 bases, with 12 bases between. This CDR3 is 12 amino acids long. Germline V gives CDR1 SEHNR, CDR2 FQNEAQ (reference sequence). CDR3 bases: TGTGCCAGCAGCGCCCCTCGGGGGGAGCAGTTCTTC. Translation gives CASSAPRGEQFF.

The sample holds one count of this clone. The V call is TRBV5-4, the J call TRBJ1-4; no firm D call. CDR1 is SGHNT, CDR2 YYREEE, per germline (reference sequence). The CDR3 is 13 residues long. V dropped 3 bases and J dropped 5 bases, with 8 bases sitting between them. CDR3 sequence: CASSSSGNEKLFF. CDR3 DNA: TGTGCCAGCAGCTCTTCGGGGAATGAAAAACTGTTTTTT.

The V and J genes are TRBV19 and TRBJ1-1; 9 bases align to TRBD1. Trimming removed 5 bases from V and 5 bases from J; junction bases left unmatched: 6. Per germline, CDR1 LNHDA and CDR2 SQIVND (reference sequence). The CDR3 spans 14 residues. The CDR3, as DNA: TGTGCCAGTAGTCAGGGACAGGGAATTACTGAAGCTTTCTTT. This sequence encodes CASSQGQGITEAFF.

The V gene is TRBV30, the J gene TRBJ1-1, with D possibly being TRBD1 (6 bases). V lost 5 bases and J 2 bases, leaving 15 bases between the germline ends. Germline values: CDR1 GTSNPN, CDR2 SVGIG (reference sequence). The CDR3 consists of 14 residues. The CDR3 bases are TGTGCCTGGGACCTTACAGGGAGCAACACTGAAGCTTTCTTT. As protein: CAWDLTGSNTEAFF.

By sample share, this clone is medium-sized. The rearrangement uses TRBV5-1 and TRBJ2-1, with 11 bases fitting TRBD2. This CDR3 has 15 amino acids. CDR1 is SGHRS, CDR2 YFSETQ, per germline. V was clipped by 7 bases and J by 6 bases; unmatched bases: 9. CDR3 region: CASEPGTSGINEQFF. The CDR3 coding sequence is TGCGCCAGCGAGCCAGGGACTAGCGGCATCAATGAGCAGTTCTTC.

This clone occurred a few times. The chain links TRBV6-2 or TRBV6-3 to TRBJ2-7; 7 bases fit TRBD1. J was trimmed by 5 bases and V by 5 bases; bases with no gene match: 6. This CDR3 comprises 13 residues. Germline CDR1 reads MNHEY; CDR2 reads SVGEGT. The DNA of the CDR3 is TGTGCCAGCAGTACAGACAGGGTCCACGAGCAGTACGTC. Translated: CASSTDRVHEQYV.

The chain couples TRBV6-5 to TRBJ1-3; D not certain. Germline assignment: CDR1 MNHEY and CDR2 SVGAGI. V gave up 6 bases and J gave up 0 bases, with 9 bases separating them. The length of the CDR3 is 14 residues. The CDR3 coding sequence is TGTGCCAGCAGGTTCTCAGTCTCTGGAAACACCATATATTTT. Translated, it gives CASRFSVSGNTIYF.

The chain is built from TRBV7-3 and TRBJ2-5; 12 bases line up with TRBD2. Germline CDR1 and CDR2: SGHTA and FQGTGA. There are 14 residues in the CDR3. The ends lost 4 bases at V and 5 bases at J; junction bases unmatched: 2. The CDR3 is CASSSGLAGETQYF. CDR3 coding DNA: TGTGCCAGCAGCTCCGGACTAGCGGGGGAGACCCAGTACTTC.

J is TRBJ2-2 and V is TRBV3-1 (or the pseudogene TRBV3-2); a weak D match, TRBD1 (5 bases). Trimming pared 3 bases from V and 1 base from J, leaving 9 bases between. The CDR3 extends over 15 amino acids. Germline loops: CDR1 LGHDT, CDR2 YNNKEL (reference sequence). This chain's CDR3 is CASSHVGVNTGELFF. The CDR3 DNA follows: TGTGCCAGCAGCCATGTAGGGGTGAACACCGGGGAGCTGTTTTTT.

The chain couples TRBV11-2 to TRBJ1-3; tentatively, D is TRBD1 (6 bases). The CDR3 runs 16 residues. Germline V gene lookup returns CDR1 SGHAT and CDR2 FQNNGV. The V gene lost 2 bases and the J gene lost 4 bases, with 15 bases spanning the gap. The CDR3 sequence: CASSLSSGVSGNTIYF. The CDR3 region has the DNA TGTGCCAGCAGCTTAAGTTCAGGGGTGAGCGGAAACACCATATATTTT. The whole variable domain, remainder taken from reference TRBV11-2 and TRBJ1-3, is EAGVAQSPRYKIIEKRQSVAFWCNPISGHATLYWYQQILGQGPKLLIQFQNNGVVDDSQLPKDRFSAERLKGVDSTLKIQPAKLEDSAVYLCASSLSSGVSGNTIYFGEGSWLTVV.